This T cell receptor beta chain originates from a study of blood T cell repertoires in COVID-19. This CDR3 region has 15 residues. The V and J ends lost 5 bases and 4 bases, in that order; junction bases with no gene match: 8. Germline-derived CDR1 and CDR2 are ENHRY and SYGVKD. Method: immunoSEQ multiplex PCR; TCRdb's copy keeps in-frame clones and lacks some. The table shows around 25,000 clones, with about 85% occurring only once. The sequence was collected from a man aged 70 or older with acute or convalescent COVID-19. The rearrangement links TRBV10-3 to TRBJ1-5; 7 bases match TRBD1. The specimen sequenced was peripheral blood. The chain's CDR3 is CAISSGTESNQPQHF. For the CDR3, the DNA is TGTGCCATCAGTTCCGGGACAGAGAGTAATCAGCCCCAGCATTTT.